These T cell receptor beta chains were read from a single sample in a study of T cells after posttransplantation cyclophosphamide. Clones were read by immunoSEQ multiplex PCR, and TCRdb kept only the in-frame ones, dropping some. This repertoire holds about 37,000 clones, and none appear only once. Material: PBMCs. The receptor source for this set is a man aged 30 to 39 in good health and a related stem cell transplant donor. CDR3s include the opening cysteine and the closing phenylalanine or tryptophan. D genes are given only for firm matches. Part of the rows lack a size; the others show once, few, many or a class for expanded clones.

V	D	J	size	DNA	CDR3
TRBV6-5	-	TRBJ2-5	many	TGTGCCAGCAGCCCTTCCCAAGAGACCCAGTACTTC	CASSPSQETQYF
TRBV28	-	TRBJ2-5	-	TGTGCCAGCAGAACTCATGAAGAGACCCAGTACTTC	CASRTHEETQYF
TRBV4-2	-	TRBJ1-2	many	TGTGCCAGCAGCCAAACAGAATATGGCTACACCTTC	CASSQTEYGYTF
TRBV7-6	TRBD2	TRBJ2-6	many	TGTGCCAGCAGCTTAAGGTCTAGCGGGGGGGTCTCTGGGGCCAACGTCCTGACTTTC	CASSLRSSGGVSGANVLTF
TRBV2	TRBD1	TRBJ1-4	many	TGTGCCAGCAGGACGACAGGGGCGCCTAATGAAAAACTGTTTTTT	CASRTTGAPNEKLFF
TRBV5-4	TRBD1	TRBJ1-1	many	TGTGCCAGCAGCACCCCGACAGGGACGAACACTGAAGCTTTCTTT	CASSTPTGTNTEAFF
TRBV28	-	TRBJ1-1	many	TGTGCCAGCAGTTACAGGACTGAAGCTTTCTTT	CASSYRTEAFF
TRBV27	-	TRBJ1-6	many	TGTGCCAGCAGTTCACAGGGAAAGAATTCACCCCTCCACTTT	CASSSQGKNSPLHF
TRBV6-2/TRBV6-3	-	TRBJ2-2	many	TGTGCCAGCAGCCTAGGGGTTCACGGGGAGCTGTTTTTT	CASSLGVHGELFF
TRBV18	TRBD1	TRBJ1-1	many	TGTGCCAGCGCAAGGACAGGGGCGAACACTGAAGCTTTCTTT	CASARTGANTEAFF
TRBV6-4	-	TRBJ1-2	many	TGTGCCAGCAGCCCAGAACCTGTGACAAACTATGGCTACACCTTC	CASSPEPVTNYGYTF
TRBV6-5	TRBD2	TRBJ2-3	many	TGTGCCAGCAGTTACGCCAGCGGGGAGGGGACAGATACGCAGTATTTT	CASSYASGEGTDTQYF
TRBV6-2/TRBV6-3	TRBD1	TRBJ1-1	many	TGTGCCAGCAGTTACACGACCGGACAGGGATCGAACACTGAAGCTTTCTTT	CASSYTTGQGSNTEAFF
TRBV6-5	-	TRBJ2-7	many	TGTGCCAGCAGTTACGGTTGGCCCGCCTACGAGCAGTACTTC	CASSYGWPAYEQYF
TRBV7-8	TRBD1	TRBJ1-2	-	TGTGCCAGCAGCCCCGGACAGGGTGGCTACACCTTC	CASSPGQGGYTF
TRBV6-1	TRBD1	TRBJ2-5	many	TGTGCCAGCAGTGACCACCTCAGGACAGGGGTGGAGGGGACCCAGTACTTC	CASSDHLRTGVEGTQYF
TRBV5-6	TRBD1	TRBJ2-7	many	TGTGCCAGCAGCTTGCCAGGGGGCGGGGAGCAGTACTTC	CASSLPGGGEQYF
TRBV27	TRBD2	TRBJ2-5	few	TGTGCCAGCAGTTTGGCGAGCGGGGACGGCGAGACCCAGTACTTC	CASSLASGDGETQYF
TRBV7-9	-	TRBJ1-1	many	TGTGCCAGCAGCCTCCAACAGGGTGTGAACACTGAAGCTTTCTTT	CASSLQQGVNTEAFF
TRBV7-6	-	TRBJ2-1	many	TGTGCCAGCAGTGCCGGGGGCAATGAGCAGTTCTTC	CASSAGGNEQFF
TRBV6-1	TRBD1	TRBJ2-7	many	TGTGCCAGCAGCAACTCCGGGACAGGGGCCTACGAGCAGTACTTC	CASSNSGTGAYEQYF
TRBV12-3/TRBV12-4	TRBD1	TRBJ1-1	many	TGTGCCAGCAGCCAACAGGGGTCTGAAGCTTTCTTT	CASSQQGSEAFF
TRBV7-3	-	TRBJ2-1	many	TGTGCCAGCAGCAATGGACTACCGTCAACTGAGCAGTTCTTC	CASSNGLPSTEQFF
TRBV5-1	-	TRBJ2-2	many	TGCGCCAGCAGCTTGGGAGCGGCCTGGAGCACCGGGGAGCTGTTTTTT	CASSLGAAWSTGELFF
TRBV2	-	TRBJ1-5	many	TGTGCCAGCAGTGTACAGGGTGGCAATCAGCCCCAGCATTTT	CASSVQGGNQPQHF
TRBV11-2	TRBD2	TRBJ2-5	few	TGTGCCAGCAGCCACGGGACTAGCGGGGGGATCCAAGAGCCCCAGTACTTC	CASSHGTSGGIQEPQYF
TRBV28	-	TRBJ1-5	many	TGTGCCAGCAGATCAGGCAATCAGCCCCAGCATTTT	CASRSGNQPQHF
TRBV2	-	TRBJ2-7	many	TGTGCCAGCAGTGGTGAAGGGCCAGTAAACTCCTACGAGCAGTACTTC	CASSGEGPVNSYEQYF